The entry below gives a single T cell receptor (beta chain) sequence along with its context. Its target antigen remains unknown. Base quality data are lacking; no much larger clone is found one base away. The CDR3 measures 14 amino acids from cysteine to phenylalanine. Left in the record is the CDR3 DNA by itself, 42 bases read in frame from the first base. Here V drops 0 bases and J drops 8 bases, and the junction holds 6 bases not matched to any gene. Via the germline V gene, CDR1 is SGHDT and CDR2 YYEEEE. Each collaborating institution followed its own protocols to collect whole blood in K2EDTA tubes. For TCRbeta analysis, collaborators shipped samples in one of three forms: frozen whole blood, isolated PBMCs, or DNA extracted from either of those sample types. These data come from a study of blood T cell repertoires in COVID-19 (dated by TCRdb to the early 2020s). Concerning the study at large: Samples from collaborators originated in the United States, Italy and Spain and spanned both the acute and convalescent phases of COVID-19. The repertoires were released in a freely available public database intended as a resource for research on the immune response to SARS-CoV-2. The sample metadata nearly always contained a de-identified subject ID, COVID-19 status, age in years and sex. The prospective study material was composed of cDNA or gDNA derived from T cells, B-cell-depleted T cells, or PBMCs. HLA class I and class II types, where available, came from metadata supplied by the sample provider rather than from assay-based typing. Deeply sampled blood TCRbeta repertoires from subjects exposed to, actively infected with, or recovered from COVID-19 were included in the dataset. The samples were drawn from the first 160 participants of the ongoing ImmuneRACE study and from some 1,300 subjects provided by 6 global collaborators. Overall results and qualifications from the work: The amount of clinical and demographic metadata varied by source and participant and was provided uncurated.

TCRbeta CDR3 regions were amplified from genomic DNA by means of the immunoSEQ Assay, a bias-controlled multiplex PCR. The paper's data handling went like this. Nucleated cell counts per sample were estimated from amplification of reference gene primers within the assay. To quantify the absolute abundance of each unique TCRbeta CDR3 rearrangement, sequence reads were collapsed and filtered. Productive Simpson clonality was computed per sample as the square root of Simpson's diversity index over productive rearrangements. Not all clones reach the TCRdb copy of this immuneACCESS table, which keeps in-frame sequences only. Checked studies attribute under half of the gap to unresolved V genes and leave the rest unexplained. The DNA was the basis for D and trimming; V, J and clone size are from that table. This sample has a few hundred thousand clones in its table, and 87% of those were observed once. The top ten constitute 3% to 3.5% of the sample.

The sequence links TRBV5-6 to TRBJ1-2; TRBD1 matches 8 bases in the middle. The receptor comes from a young man with active or convalescent COVID-19. The sequenced material came from peripheral blood. The DNA sequence is TGTGCCAGCAGCTTGGGACAGGGGTATGGGGGCTACACCTTC. The resulting protein is CASSLGQGYGGYTF. The full variable domain, completed from the reference TRBV5-6 and TRBJ1-2 proteins outside the CDR3, reads DAGVTQSPTHLIKTRGQQVTLRCSPKSGHDTVSWYQQALGQGPQFIFQYYEEEERQRGNFPDRFSGHQFPNYSSELNVNALLLGDSALYLCASSLGQGYGGYTFGSGTRLTVV.